This TCR beta chain was identified in a study of cytomegalovirus exposure and HLA in healthy donors. Study observations and caveats: Rates of TCR association differed by HLA locus in a later analysis, with DRB1 highest and HLA-C lowest.

This cohort consisted of healthy bone marrow donors. The PCR contained 60 Vbeta and 13 Jbeta primers. Method: immunoSEQ multiplex PCR; TCRdb's copy keeps in-frame clones and lacks some. The sample has more than 70,000 clones; the top ten hold 1.4% to 1.5%. As for this clone: Its cognate antigen is unknown.

The CDR3 consists of 15 residues. Germline CDR1 MNHNS, CDR2 SASEGT. V was pared by 3 bases and J by 2 bases, with 12 bases between. This sequence joins TRBV6-1 and TRBJ2-3; a weak D match, TRBD2 (5 bases). The specimen was PBMCs. This sequence was found in an older woman in good health and CMV-seronegative. CDR3 residues: CASSDHGRDTDTQYF. Written as DNA, the CDR3 is TGTGCCAGCAGTGACCATGGCCGGGACACAGATACGCAGTATTTT.